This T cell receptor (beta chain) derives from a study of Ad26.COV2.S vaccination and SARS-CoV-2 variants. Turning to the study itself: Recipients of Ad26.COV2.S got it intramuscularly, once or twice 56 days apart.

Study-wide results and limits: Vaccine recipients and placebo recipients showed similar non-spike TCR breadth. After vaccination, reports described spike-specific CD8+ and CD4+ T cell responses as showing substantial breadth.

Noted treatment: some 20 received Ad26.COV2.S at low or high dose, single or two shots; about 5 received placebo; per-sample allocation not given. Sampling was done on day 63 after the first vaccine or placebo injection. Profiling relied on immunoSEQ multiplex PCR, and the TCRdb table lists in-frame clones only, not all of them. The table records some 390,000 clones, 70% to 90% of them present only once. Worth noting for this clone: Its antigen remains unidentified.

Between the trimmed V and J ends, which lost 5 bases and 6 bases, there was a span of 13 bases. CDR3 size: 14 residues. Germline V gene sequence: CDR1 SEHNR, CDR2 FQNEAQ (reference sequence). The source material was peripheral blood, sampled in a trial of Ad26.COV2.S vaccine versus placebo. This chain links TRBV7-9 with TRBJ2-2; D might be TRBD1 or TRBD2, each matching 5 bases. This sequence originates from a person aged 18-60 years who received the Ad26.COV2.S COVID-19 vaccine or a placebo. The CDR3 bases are TGTGCCAGCAGCCTGAACCCGGGGCCCGGGGAGCTGTTTTTT. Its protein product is CASSLNPGPGELFF.